Each of the 14 T cell receptor beta chains below was sequenced from the same sample in a study of response to subunit inactivated influenza vaccine. Using its own MiXCR run on the RT-PCR reads, TCRdb lists one record per CDR3 protein. The sample lists about 650,000 distinct CDR3 sequences; approximately 14% were seen once. Sample: PBMCs from blood, taken 14 to 15 days before vaccination. The receptors derive from a man aged 45-60 years who received an inactivated influenza vaccine.

This clonotype was seen ten or more times. The gene calls are TRBV4-2 and TRBJ2-2; D is ambiguous. Germline V lookup: CDR1 LGHNA, CDR2 YNFKEQ. The V end lost 1 base, the J end lost 2 bases, and 11 bases lay between the germline ends. This CDR3 is 16 amino acids long. CDR3 in amino acids: CASSQAPESNTGELFF. CDR3 DNA sequence: TGTGCCAGCAGCCAAGCCCCGGAATCCAACACCGGGGAGCTGTTTTTT.

This clonotype was recorded a few times. The gene calls are TRBV6-2 or TRBV6-3 and TRBJ2-3, with 9 bases fitting TRBD2. V lost 6 bases, J lost 6 bases, and 7 bases stayed unmatched. The CDR3 spans 14 residues. Germline CDR1 reads MNHEY; CDR2 reads SVGEGT. CDR3 sequence: CASSRRLAADTQYF. CDR3 nucleotides: TGTGCCAGCAGCCGACGACTAGCGGCTGATACGCAGTATTTT.

This clonotype was counted many times. The chain carries TRBV3-1 and TRBJ2-7; weak D call: TRBD1 (5 bases). The V end was cut by 1 base, the J end by 3 bases, with 16 bases between. The CDR3 covers 16 residues. The V gene's germline CDR1 is LGHDT and CDR2 YNNKEL (reference sequence). This chain's CDR3 is CASSQGVGQGGYEQYF. In nucleotides, the CDR3 is TGTGCCAGCAGCCAAGGAGTAGGGCAGGGCGGCTACGAGCAGTACTTC.

The rearrangement uses TRBV6-1 and TRBJ2-7; possibly TRBD2 for D (5 bases). This CDR3 is built from 14 residues. Trimming took 6 bases from V and 5 from J, leaving 17 bases between them. Germline lookup yields CDR1 MNHNS and CDR2 SASEGT. CDR3 nucleotide sequence: TGTGCCAGCAGCCCCTCAAAATTCGGGGACGAGCAGTACTTC. This codes for CASSPSKFGDEQYF.

The chain employs TRBV11-2 and TRBJ2-7; possibly TRBD1 or TRBD2 for D (5 bases each). Germline V CDR1 and CDR2: SGHAT, FQNNGV. V was pared by 7 bases and J by 5 bases, with 18 bases between. The length of the CDR3 is 14 residues. CDR3 nucleotide sequence: TGTGCCAGCACCGGGTGGGGGAAGGAGAACGAGCAGTACTTC. Its protein product is CASTGWGKENEQYF.

Ten or more counts support this clonotype. The rearrangement joins TRBV6-2 or TRBV6-3 to TRBJ2-1; D is unclear. The CDR3 consists of 13 residues. CDR1 and CDR2 (germline): MNHEY, SVGEGT. V was clipped by 6 bases and J by 4 bases, with 10 bases between them. The CDR3 spells CASRQVGYNEQFF. The CDR3 nucleotides read TGTGCCAGCAGACAAGTGGGATACAATGAGCAGTTCTTC.

This clonotype was counted only a few times. This rearrangement joins TRBV10-3 to TRBJ2-5; perhaps D is TRBD1 or TRBD2 (7 bases each). With 4 bases removed from V and 2 bases from J, the gap between germline ends came to 14 bases. This CDR3 spans 15 amino acids. Germline V gene sequence: CDR1 ENHRY, CDR2 SYGVKD. CDR3 nucleotide sequence: TGTGCCATCAGTGTAAACAGGGGAGGGCAAGAGACCCAGTACTTC. It codes for CAISVNRGGQETQYF.

In its sample, this clonotype was seen a few times. The genes are TRBV30 and TRBJ2-7; D might be TRBD2 (6 bases). Trimming took off 1 base at V and 3 bases at J, with 10 bases between the two ends. The CDR3 has 13 amino acids. Germline CDR1 reads GTSNPN; CDR2 reads SVGIG (reference sequence). This chain's CDR3 is CAWSGLVFYEQYF. CDR3 coding DNA: TGTGCCTGGAGTGGACTAGTCTTCTACGAGCAGTACTTC.

The chain combines TRBV9 with TRBJ2-1; TRBD2 matches 11 bases. Germline loops: CDR1 SGDLS, CDR2 YYNGEE. This CDR3 comprises 16 residues. V was pared by 0 bases and J by 8 bases, with 7 bases of the junction left unmatched. The CDR3 sequence is CASSVALAGGGHEQFF. The CDR3 DNA is TGTGCCAGCAGCGTAGCCCTAGCGGGAGGAGGCCATGAGCAGTTCTTC.

This clonotype showed up just a few times. The chain joins TRBV20-1 to TRBJ2-6; D call uncertain. CDR3 length equals 13 residues. Trimming stripped 6 bases from V and 0 bases from J, with 6 bases between. Germline assignment: CDR1 DFQATT and CDR2 SNEGSKA (reference sequence). Written as DNA, the CDR3 is TGCAGTGCCGAGACCTCTGGGGCCAACGTCCTGACTTTC. Protein product: CSAETSGANVLTF.

The chain uses TRBV7-9 and TRBJ2-7, with no clear D. V dropped 1 base and J dropped 5 bases, with 9 bases sitting between them. CDR3 length equals 13 residues. Per the germline V gene, CDR1 is SEHNR and CDR2 is FQNEAQ (reference sequence). CDR3 bases: TGTGCCAGCAGCTTAGTACGCCGGGACGAGCAGTACTTC. Protein sequence: CASSLVRRDEQYF.

This clonotype came up a few times. The chain employs TRBV12-3 or TRBV12-4 and TRBJ1-1, with D perhaps matching TRBD1 (5 bases). This CDR3 contains 12 residues. V shed 3 bases and J shed 6 bases, with 8 bases lying between them. CDR3 residues: CASSFVGPEAFF. The CDR3 coding sequence is TGTGCCAGCAGTTTTGTGGGGCCTGAAGCTTTCTTT.

This clonotype came up a few times. The genes are TRBV29-1 and TRBJ2-1; D call uncertain. Germline V gene lookup returns CDR1 SQVTM and CDR2 ANQGSEA. The CDR3 has 16 amino acids. Between the trimmed V and J ends, which lost 6 bases and 2 bases, there was a span of 20 bases. The CDR3 sequence is CSVKGRDYPPYNEQFF. The CDR3 DNA reads as TGCAGCGTCAAAGGGCGCGATTATCCCCCCTACAATGAGCAGTTCTTC.

This clonotype was found a few times. This chain uses TRBV7-9 with TRBJ1-1; D is unresolved. CDR1 and CDR2 (germline): SEHNR, FQNEAQ (reference sequence). There are 14 residues in the CDR3. Deletions cut 1 base from V and 1 base from J, with 7 bases between. The CDR3 DNA reads TGTGCCAGCAGCTTAGATCAGAAGAACACTGAAGCTTTCTTT. It specifies CASSLDQKNTEAFF.